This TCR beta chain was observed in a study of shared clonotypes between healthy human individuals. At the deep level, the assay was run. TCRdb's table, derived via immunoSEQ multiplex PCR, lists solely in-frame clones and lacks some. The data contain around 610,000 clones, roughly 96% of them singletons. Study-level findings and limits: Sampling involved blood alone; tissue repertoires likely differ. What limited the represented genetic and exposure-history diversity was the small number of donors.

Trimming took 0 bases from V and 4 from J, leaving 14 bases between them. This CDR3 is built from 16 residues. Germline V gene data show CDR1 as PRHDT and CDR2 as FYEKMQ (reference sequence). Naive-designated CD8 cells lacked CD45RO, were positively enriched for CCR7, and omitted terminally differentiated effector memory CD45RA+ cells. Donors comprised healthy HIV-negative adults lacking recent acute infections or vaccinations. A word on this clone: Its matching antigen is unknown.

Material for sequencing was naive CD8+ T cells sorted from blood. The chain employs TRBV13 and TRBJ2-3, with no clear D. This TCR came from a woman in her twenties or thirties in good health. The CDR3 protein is CASSLGLLGSADTQYF. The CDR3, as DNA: TGTGCCAGCAGCTTAGGCCTACTGGGTTCTGCAGATACGCAGTATTTT.